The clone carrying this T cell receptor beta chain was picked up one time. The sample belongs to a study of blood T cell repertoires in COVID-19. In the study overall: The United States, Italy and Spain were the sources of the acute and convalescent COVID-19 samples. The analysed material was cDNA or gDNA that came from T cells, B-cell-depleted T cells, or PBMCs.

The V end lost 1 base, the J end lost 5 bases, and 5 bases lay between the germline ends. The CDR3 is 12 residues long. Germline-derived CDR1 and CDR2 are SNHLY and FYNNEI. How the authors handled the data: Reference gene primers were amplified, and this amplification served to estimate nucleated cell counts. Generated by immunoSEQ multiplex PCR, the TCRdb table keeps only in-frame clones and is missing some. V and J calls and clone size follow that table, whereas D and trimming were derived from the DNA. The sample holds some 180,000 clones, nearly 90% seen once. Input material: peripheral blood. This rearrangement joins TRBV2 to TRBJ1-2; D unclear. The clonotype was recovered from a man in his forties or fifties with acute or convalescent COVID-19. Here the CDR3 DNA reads TGTGCCAGCAGTGAAGATCGTTATGGCTACACCTTC. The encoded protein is CASSEDRYGYTF.